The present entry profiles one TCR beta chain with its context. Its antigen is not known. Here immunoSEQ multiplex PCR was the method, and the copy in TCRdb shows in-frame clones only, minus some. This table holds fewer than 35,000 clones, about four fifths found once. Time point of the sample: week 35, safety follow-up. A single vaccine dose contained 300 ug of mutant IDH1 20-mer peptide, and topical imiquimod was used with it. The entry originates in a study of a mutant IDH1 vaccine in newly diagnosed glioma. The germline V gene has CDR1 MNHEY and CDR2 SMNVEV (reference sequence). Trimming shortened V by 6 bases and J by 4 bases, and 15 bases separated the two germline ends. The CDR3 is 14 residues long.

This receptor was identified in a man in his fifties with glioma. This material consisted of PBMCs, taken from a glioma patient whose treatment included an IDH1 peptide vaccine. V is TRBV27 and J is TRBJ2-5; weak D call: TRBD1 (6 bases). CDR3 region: CASRGTPEGETQYF. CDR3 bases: TGTGCCAGCAGAGGGACACCAGAGGGAGAGACCCAGTACTTC.